The clone carrying this TCR beta chain was detected only once. Its antigen is unknown. This record belongs to a study of cytomegalovirus exposure and HLA in healthy donors. The study's findings and limits: Reports credit the classifier with highly specific, highly sensitive diagnosis of cytomegalovirus status. Some TCR beta chains (164 of them) were listed as cytomegalovirus-associated. Generally TCR sequences proved uncommon, though certain public TCRs appeared in numerous donors.

Looked up from germline, CDR1 is SGHRS and CDR2 is YFSETQ. This CDR3 has 14 residues. The V and J ends lost 4 bases and 4 bases, in that order; junction bases with no gene match: 5. Clones were sequenced by immunoSEQ multiplex PCR, and TCRdb holds only the in-frame ones, with some missing. Here the sample spans 120,000 or so clones, roughly 89% being singletons. The donors were members of the validation cohort comprising over a hundred subjects, separate from the approximately 670-subject first cohort. The chain joins TRBV5-1 to TRBJ2-1; 7 bases match TRBD1. Sequencing was performed on PBMCs. This clonotype was obtained from a woman aged 18-29 years in good health and CMV-seronegative. CDR3 nucleotide sequence: TGCGCCAGCAGCAAGGGGGCAGGGTACAATGAGCAGTTCTTC. Protein sequence: CASSKGAGYNEQFF.